A single sample is the source of the 10 T cell receptor beta chains below, sequenced in a study of blood T cell repertoires in COVID-19. Sequencing was performed with immunoSEQ multiplex PCR; in TCRdb, only in-frame clones are kept and a portion is missing. Of roughly 190,000 clones in the sample, around 87% are singletons; the top ten hold 2% to 2.5%. Sequencing input: PBMCs or T cells enriched from blood (not recorded which). The receptor source for this set is a woman aged 25 to 45 who had recovered from COVID-19.

CDR3 loop: CASSLGLAGGSRSDTQYF. DNA for the CDR3: TGCGCCAGCAGCTTGGGACTAGCGGGAGGGTCCAGGTCAGATACGCAGTATTTT. J is TRBJ2-3 and V is TRBV5-1, with 14 bases that match TRBD2. The CDR3 covers 18 residues. V dropped 0 bases and J dropped 4; count of bases not matched to a gene: 7. Germline CDR1 SGHRS, CDR2 YFSETQ.

V gene TRBV18 combines with J gene TRBJ1-1; tentatively, D is TRBD1 (5 bases). V lost 2 bases, J lost 3 bases, and 7 bases lay in between. Germline loops: CDR1 KGHSH, CDR2 LQKENI. CDR3 length equals 13 residues. CDR3 DNA: TGTGCCAGCTCACCAGACAGTTACACTGAAGCTTTCTTT. Encoded protein: CASSPDSYTEAFF.

The chain has TRBV7-2 and TRBJ1-6; D may be TRBD1 (5 bases). Germline values: CDR1 SGHTA, CDR2 FQGNSA. Trimming cost V 4 bases and J 0 bases, with 7 bases left between them. This CDR3 region has 15 residues. The CDR3 region is CASSYRGSYNSPLHF. The CDR3 coding sequence is TGTGCCAGCAGCTATAGGGGCTCCTATAATTCACCCCTCCACTTT.

The chain employs TRBV27 and TRBJ1-4, with unresolved D. CDR3 length: 15 amino acids. The germline CDR1 and CDR2 sequences are MNHEY and SMNVEV (reference sequence). V lost 0 bases to trimming and J lost 2 bases, with 7 bases between them. The CDR3 coding sequence is TGTGCCAGCAGTTTATCCCAGGCTACTAATGAAAAACTGTTTTTT. Translated: CASSLSQATNEKLFF.

The rearrangement joins TRBV30 to TRBJ2-3; D is possibly TRBD1 (6 bases). Germline CDR1 GTSNPN, CDR2 SVGIG (reference sequence). The CDR3 spans 13 residues. V dropped 3 bases and J dropped 5 bases, with 12 bases sitting between them. The CDR3 DNA reads as TGTGCCTGGAGACAGGGCACTGAAGATACGCAGTATTTT. It yields the protein CAWRQGTEDTQYF.

The chain uses TRBV2 and TRBJ1-4, with D maybe TRBD1 (6 bases). The CDR3 is made up of 14 amino acids. V was pared by 8 bases and J by 3 bases, with 13 bases between. Germline CDR1 SNHLY, CDR2 FYNNEI. CDR3: CASRRQAANEKLFF. The CDR3 region has the DNA TGTGCCAGCCGGAGACAGGCGGCTAATGAAAAACTGTTTTTT.

A remark on this clone: The same CDR3 arises from other DNA sequences in this sample as well. This rearrangement joins TRBV30 to TRBJ1-1; D is undetermined. The germline V gene encodes CDR1 GTSNPN and CDR2 SVGIG (reference sequence). This CDR3 contains 11 residues. The germline V and J ends were trimmed by 2 bases and 5 bases, with 6 bases remaining between them. The CDR3 here is CAWSLLTEAFF. Here the CDR3 DNA reads TGTGCCTGGAGTCTCCTGACTGAAGCTTTCTTT.

The chain joins TRBV19 to TRBJ1-2, with 7 bases matching TRBD1. The CDR3 is 15 residues long. Trimming took 3 bases from V and 7 from J; bases not matched to a gene: 11. Germline loops: CDR1 LNHDA, CDR2 SQIVND (reference sequence). In nucleotides, the CDR3 is TGTGCCAGTAGTATGCTCGGACAGGCAACTCGTGGCTACACCTTC. This translates into CASSMLGQATRGYTF.

This clone was seen a few times. The V call is TRBV7-2, the J call TRBJ1-2; 8 bases align to TRBD1. From germline, CDR1 is SGHTA and CDR2 FQGNSA. With V trimmed by 3 bases and J by 2 bases, 8 bases remained unmatched. CDR3 length: 16 amino acids. DNA of the CDR3: TGTGCCAGCAGCTTGGGGCAGGGGGCGCGCAACTATGGCTACACCTTC. This encodes CASSLGQGARNYGYTF.

V and J are TRBV6-5 and TRBJ1-1; D possibly corresponds to TRBD1 (6 bases). Deletions cut 0 bases from V and 4 bases from J, with 15 bases between. CDR1 and CDR2 from the germline V gene are MNHEY and SVGAGI. The CDR3 contains 16 residues. The CDR3 reads CASSYSLGTGSTEAFF. The CDR3 bases are TGTGCCAGCAGTTACTCTCTAGGCACAGGGAGCACTGAAGCTTTCTTT.